This TCR beta chain was recorded in a study of T cells in Graves' hyperthyroidism and ophthalmopathy. Amplification yielded TCR beta CDR3 regions, with RNA transcripts as the source. With the HTBI primer set, the TCR CDR3 went through a first round of RT-PCR. TCRdb processed the multiplex PCR reads anew with MiXCR; each CDR3 protein has one entry. This sample has 300,000 to 450,000 distinct CDR3 sequences; approximately 14% occur once, and the top ten carry about a quarter. The CDR3 is 15 amino acids. Germline V gene sequence: CDR1 SGHTA, CDR2 FQGNSA. The J segment lost 4 bases and the V segment lost 5 bases, leaving 10 bases of the junction unmatched. This clonotype was seen repeatedly, ten times or more. What it recognizes is unknown. Overall study findings and caveats: Most thyroid-expanded clonotypes above 0.001 were also found in blood. Before onset, ophthalmopathy was predicted by the model a median around 6.5 months earlier.

The specimen was blood. The V call is TRBV7-2, the J call TRBJ2-7; 8 bases align to TRBD1. The TCR was taken from a woman under 30 with Graves' hyperthyroidism that later progressed to Graves' ophthalmopathy. The CDR3: CASSPQPTGDYEQYF. As DNA, the CDR3 is TGTGCCAGCAGCCCACAGCCGACAGGGGATTACGAGCAGTACTTC.